A single sample is the source of the 20 T cell receptor beta chains below, sequenced in a study of beta chain features in type 1 diabetes. Since all of the isolated RNA was reverse transcribed, expressed TCRB transcripts were what got sequenced. Generated by immunoSEQ multiplex PCR, the TCRdb table keeps only in-frame clones and is missing some. The table records 450,000 to 600,000 clones, 30% of them present only once. Sequencing input: naive CD4+ T cells from blood. Source of these receptors: a man between 18 and 35 years old in good health.

In its sample, this clone was seen a few times. This chain uses TRBV30 with TRBJ2-7, with a possible D match to TRBD1 (5 bases). The CDR3 consists of 12 residues. The ends were cut back, 5 bases at V and 0 bases at J, with 8 bases in the middle. Germline V gene sequence: CDR1 GTSNPN, CDR2 SVGIG (reference sequence). The CDR3, as DNA: TGTGCCTGGCACAGGATCTCCTACGAGCAGTACTTC. Protein product: CAWHRISYEQYF. Based on the CDR3 plus reference TRBV30 and TRBJ2-7, the full variable domain is SQTIHQWPATLVQPVGSPLSLECTVEGTSNPNLYWYRQAAGRGLQLLFYSVGIGQISSEVPQNLSASRPQDRQFILSSKKLLLSDSGFYLCAWHRISYEQYFGPGTRLTVT.

The V and J genes are TRBV29-1 and TRBJ1-3, with D possibly being TRBD1 (6 bases). There are 13 residues in the CDR3. CDR1 is SQVTM, CDR2 ANQGSEA, per germline. Trimming shortened V by 5 bases and J by 3 bases, and 11 bases separated the two germline ends. CDR3 DNA: TGCAGCGTTTCGCAGGGGTATGGAAACACCATATATTTT. Protein sequence: CSVSQGYGNTIYF.

The genes are TRBV7-8 and TRBJ2-1, with no clear D. The germline gives CDR1 SGHVS, CDR2 FQNEAQ. The CDR3 has 15 amino acids. Trimming left V 4 bases short and J 0 bases short, with 10 bases between. The CDR3 is CASSSFRSSYNEQFF. In DNA form, the CDR3 reads TGTGCCAGCAGCTCCTTCAGGAGCTCCTACAATGAGCAGTTCTTC.

This clone was seen just once. This rearrangement joins TRBV7-9 to TRBJ2-7; 10 positions match TRBD2. The trim removed 1 base at V and 2 bases at J, leaving 5 bases unmatched. Germline CDR1 SEHNR, CDR2 FQNEAQ (reference sequence). The CDR3 runs 16 residues. In nucleotides, the CDR3 is TGTGCCAGCAGCTTAGGTGCTAGCGGGGGCACCTACGAGCAGTACTTC. Protein sequence: CASSLGASGGTYEQYF.

Comment on this clone: Other DNA sequences in the same sample also yield this CDR3. The J gene is TRBJ2-3, the V gene TRBV20-1, with D uncertain. The length of the CDR3 is 11 residues. V shed 6 bases and J shed 3 bases, with 7 bases lying between them. Germline V gene data show CDR1 as DFQATT and CDR2 as SNEGSKA (reference sequence). CDR3 residues: CSASRTDTQYF. The CDR3 coding sequence is TGCAGTGCAAGTCGGACAGATACGCAGTATTTT.

J is TRBJ2-1 and V is TRBV15; 8 nucleotides agree with TRBD2. The J segment lost 4 bases and the V segment lost 5 bases, leaving 4 bases of the junction unmatched. The CDR3 sequence is 14 residues long. The germline CDR1 and CDR2 sequences are LNHNV and YYDKDF (reference sequence). CDR3 DNA: TGTGCCACCAGCGACTTAGCGGGATACAATGAGCAGTTCTTC. This codes for CATSDLAGYNEQFF.

This clone showed up just a few times. The V call is TRBV2, the J call TRBJ2-7; possibly TRBD2 for D (5 bases). The CDR3 consists of 11 residues. The germline CDR1 and CDR2 sequences are SNHLY and FYNNEI. V was cut by 5 bases and J by 3 bases, with 5 bases left in between. The CDR3 protein is CASSTSYEQYF. Here the CDR3 DNA reads TGTGCCAGCAGTACTAGCTACGAGCAGTACTTC.

The chain joins TRBV11-1 to TRBJ2-1; a weak D match, TRBD2 (5 bases). CDR3 size: 14 residues. The V and J ends lost 0 bases and 8 bases respectively, with 11 bases between them. The germline V gene encodes CDR1 SGHAT and CDR2 FQDESV (reference sequence). The CDR3 sequence: CASSLASGSDEQFF. The CDR3 DNA is TGTGCCAGCAGCTTAGCCAGTGGGAGTGATGAGCAGTTCTTC.

The V gene is TRBV7-9, the J gene TRBJ2-1; TRBD2 aligns across 8 bases. The germline V gene has CDR1 SEHNR and CDR2 FQNEAQ (reference sequence). The CDR3 spans 18 residues. V was clipped by 5 bases and J by 4 bases; unmatched bases: 16. CDR3 protein: CASSQASSGIWRYNEQFF. The CDR3 DNA is TGTGCCAGCAGCCAAGCAAGTAGCGGGATCTGGAGATACAATGAGCAGTTCTTC. Supplemented by reference TRBV7-9 and TRBJ2-1, the full variable domain reads DTGVSQNPRHKITKRGQNVTFRCDPISEHNRLYWYRQTLGQGPEFLTYFQNEAQLEKSRLLSDRFSAERPKGSFSTLEIQRTEQGDSAMYLCASSQASSGIWRYNEQFFGPGTRLTVL.

The chain uses TRBV7-6 and TRBJ2-7; D gene ambiguous. This CDR3 region has 16 residues. Trimming removed 5 bases from V and 1 base from J, with 18 bases in between. CDR1 is SGHVS, CDR2 FNYEAQ, per germline. The CDR3 spells CASSPLGGRWSYEQYF. CDR3 DNA sequence: TGTGCCAGCAGCCCCCTTGGCGGCAGGTGGTCCTACGAGCAGTACTTC.

This clone was seen once. The rearrangement joins TRBV7-8 to TRBJ2-7, with D uncertain. The CDR3 covers 12 residues. Trimming stripped 3 bases from V and 6 bases from J, with 9 bases between. Germline lookup yields CDR1 SGHVS and CDR2 FQNEAQ. The CDR3 loop is CASSFNRGEQYF. CDR3 coding DNA: TGTGCCAGCAGCTTCAACAGAGGCGAGCAGTACTTC.

Notes on this clone: The same CDR3 also results from other DNA sequences found in this sample. This sequence joins TRBV30 and TRBJ1-5; tentatively, D is TRBD1 (6 bases). Germline V gene data show CDR1 as GTSNPN and CDR2 as SVGIG (reference sequence). Trimming left V 5 bases short and J 4 bases short, with 12 bases between. This CDR3 spans 13 amino acids. The CDR3 loop is CAWGPRGNQPQHF. The DNA for the CDR3 is TGTGCCTGGGGACCCAGGGGAAATCAGCCCCAGCATTTT. Using reference TRBV30 and TRBJ1-5 for the parts outside the CDR3, the full variable domain is SQTIHQWPATLVQPVGSPLSLECTVEGTSNPNLYWYRQAAGRGLQLLFYSVGIGQISSEVPQNLSASRPQDRQFILSSKKLLLSDSGFYLCAWGPRGNQPQHFGDGTRLSIL.

The J gene is TRBJ2-2, the V gene TRBV7-6; the D is unclear. Germline CDR1 is SGHVS and CDR2 is FNYEAQ. With 6 bases removed from V and 4 bases from J, the gap between germline ends came to 12 bases. The CDR3 covers 14 residues. The CDR3 DNA is TGTGCCAGCAGGGGCCGGGTACTCACCGGGGAGCTGTTTTTT. Encoded protein: CASRGRVLTGELFF. Full variable domain (missing parts from reference TRBV7-6 and TRBJ2-2): GAGVSQSPRYKVTKRGQDVALRCDPISGHVSLYWYRQALGQGPEFLTYFNYEAQQDKSGLPNDRFSAERPEGSISTLTIQRTEQRDSAMYRCASRGRVLTGELFFGEGSRLTVL.

The genes are TRBV6-5 and TRBJ2-1; D call uncertain. The V end lost 4 bases, the J end lost 1 base, and 14 bases lay between the germline ends. This CDR3 contains 16 residues. Germline V lookup: CDR1 MNHEY, CDR2 SVGAGI. CDR3 amino acids: CASSSKTLGSYNEQFF. The CDR3 DNA follows: TGTGCCAGCAGTTCAAAGACGCTGGGGTCCTACAATGAGCAGTTCTTC.

The chain has TRBV25-1 and TRBJ1-1, with TRBD1 matching over 7 bases. After removal of 4 bases from V and 5 bases from J, the junction contained 7 bases not matched to a gene. Germline lookup yields CDR1 MGHDK and CDR2 SYGVNS. This CDR3 has 14 amino acids. CDR3 sequence reads: CASSASGTATEAFF. The CDR3, as DNA: TGTGCCAGCAGTGCTTCCGGGACAGCAACTGAAGCTTTCTTT.

The chain carries TRBV7-2 and TRBJ1-4; D remains unclear. The CDR3 covers 13 residues. Trimming took off 2 bases at V and 5 bases at J, with 6 bases between the two ends. Per the germline V gene, CDR1 is SGHTA and CDR2 is FQGNSA. CDR3 sequence reads: CASSLSVNEKLFF. The DNA for the CDR3 is TGTGCCAGCAGCTTATCAGTGAATGAAAAACTGTTTTTT.

The chain recombines TRBV30 with TRBJ2-3, with TRBD2 matching 13 bases. The V gene's germline CDR1 is GTSNPN and CDR2 SVGIG (reference sequence). The CDR3 sequence is 16 residues long. The V and J ends lost 0 bases and 5 bases, in that order; junction bases with no gene match: 5. The CDR3 DNA sequence: TGTGCCTGGAGTGTAGGACTAGCGGGAGCTGGAGATACGCAGTATTTT. It specifies CAWSVGLAGAGDTQYF.

The gene calls are TRBV13 and TRBJ2-3, with 12 bases fitting TRBD2. Germline V lookup: CDR1 PRHDT, CDR2 FYEKMQ (reference sequence). The CDR3 runs 17 residues. J was trimmed by 0 bases and V by 5 bases; bases with no gene match: 6. CDR3 loop: CASSPTSGRRSTDTQYF. CDR3 nucleotides: TGTGCCAGCAGCCCCACTAGCGGGAGGCGGAGCACAGATACGCAGTATTTT.

This clone was seen a few times. The genes are TRBV18 and TRBJ2-1; D unclear. CDR1 KGHSH and CDR2 LQKENI come from the germline V gene. The CDR3 extends over 14 amino acids. Trimming pared 4 bases from V and 5 bases from J, leaving 12 bases between. DNA of the CDR3: TGTGCCAGCTCACTCCCCAGCATGGACAATGAGCAGTTCTTC. This encodes CASSLPSMDNEQFF.

This clone has a handful of counts. The CDR3 nucleotides read TGCGCCAGCGGCGGCGGGTCTGGTTTCGATGAGCAGTTCTTC. Amino acids: CASGGGSGFDEQFF. The gene calls are TRBV5-1 and TRBJ2-1; D is possibly TRBD2 (5 bases). The CDR3 loop spans 14 amino acids. V shed 7 bases and J shed 8 bases, with 19 bases lying between them. Germline lookup yields CDR1 SGHRS and CDR2 YFSETQ.